This TCR beta chain appears in the sequencing data of a study of blood T cell repertoires in COVID-19. Turning to the study itself: Researchers got acute and convalescent COVID-19 samples from the United States, Italy and Spain.

The germline V and J ends were trimmed by 5 bases and 2 bases, with 12 bases remaining between them. The CDR3 totals 15 residues. From germline, CDR1 is SGHTA and CDR2 FQGNSA. Source study methods: From reference gene primer amplification, estimates of nucleated cell counts were derived. Clones were sequenced by immunoSEQ multiplex PCR, and TCRdb holds only the in-frame ones, with some missing. That table furnishes V, J and clone size, whereas the DNA furnished D and trimming. Among fewer than 450,000 clones, around nine tenths were seen once, and the ten largest hold roughly 3.4%. The receptor's source is a woman younger than 30 who had recovered from COVID-19. The chain links TRBV7-2 to TRBJ2-2, with D possibly being TRBD1 (5 bases). The material sequenced was peripheral blood. The DNA for the CDR3 is TGTGCCAGCAGCGCCGACAGTCATAACACCGGGGAGCTGTTTTTT. Translation gives CASSADSHNTGELFF.